This T cell receptor beta chain was identified in a study of identical twins. TCRdb itself ran the 5' RACE reads through MiXCR, one entry per CDR3 protein. The sample carries 1.5 million to 2 million distinct CDR3 sequences, 32% recorded once. Study-wide results and caveats: Weaker excess twin sharing was observed in beta out-of-frame sequences. Analyses of zero insertions could be partly confounded by invariant MAIT and iNKT cells. Model-predicted out-of-frame TCR alpha sharing fell below observed values in monozygotic twins. The conclusions drew on cross-sectional statistical analysis instead of tracking the same donors.

This CDR3 is 15 amino acids long. Germline V CDR1 and CDR2: MDHEN, SYDVKM. V lost 3 bases to trimming and J lost 5 bases, with 14 bases between them. As regards this clonotype: As yet, its antigen is unknown.

Sequencing was done on a sample of cord blood. The chain has TRBV28 and TRBJ1-3, with a tentative D call TRBD1 (5 bases). This TCR was recovered from a newborn girl in good health. CDR3: CASSFSRQGRNTIYF. DNA of the CDR3: TGTGCCAGCAGTTTCAGTCGCCAGGGAAGAAACACCATATATTTT.